This TCR beta chain was documented in a study of cytomegalovirus exposure and HLA in healthy donors. Whole-study findings and limits: HLA allele associations emerged for some 16,000 TCR beta sequences in a later analysis, at 0.05 false discovery rate.

On this clone: Its cognate antigen is unknown.

V lost 6 bases and J lost 4; bases outside the gene matches: 7. Germline CDR1 is SGHTA and CDR2 is FQGNSA. The CDR3 runs 14 residues. Primers for the PCR totalled 60 Vbeta and 13 Jbeta. Source study methods: Later work found 65 million to 100 million unique TCR beta chains, with approximately 12 million shared. The protocol was immunoSEQ multiplex PCR, while the TCRdb copy is restricted to in-frame clones and leaves out a portion. V, J and clone size are taken as reported in that table, and D and trimming were inferred from the DNA itself. Of 150,000 to 200,000 clones detected, roughly 74% appear once; the ten largest clones hold over 4%.

This TCR was sampled from a male donor in good health and CMV-seronegative. The chain has TRBV7-2 and TRBJ1-1, with 8 bases that match TRBD1. The specimen was PBMCs. In nucleotides, the CDR3 is TGTGCCAGCAGTCACGGACAGGGAGGCACTGAAGCTTTCTTT. This gives the protein CASSHGQGGTEAFF.